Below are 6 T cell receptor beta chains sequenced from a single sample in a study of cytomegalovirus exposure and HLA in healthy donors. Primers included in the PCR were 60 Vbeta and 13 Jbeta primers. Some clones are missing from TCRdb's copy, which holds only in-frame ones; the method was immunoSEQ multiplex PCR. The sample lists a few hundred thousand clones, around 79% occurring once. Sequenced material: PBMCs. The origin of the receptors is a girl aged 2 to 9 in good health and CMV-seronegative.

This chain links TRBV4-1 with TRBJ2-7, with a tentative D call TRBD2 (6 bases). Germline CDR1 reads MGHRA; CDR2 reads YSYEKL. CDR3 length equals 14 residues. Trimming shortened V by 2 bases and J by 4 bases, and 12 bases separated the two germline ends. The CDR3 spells CASSQYSGPYEQYF. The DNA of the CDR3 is TGCGCCAGCAGCCAATATAGCGGACCTTACGAGCAGTACTTC.

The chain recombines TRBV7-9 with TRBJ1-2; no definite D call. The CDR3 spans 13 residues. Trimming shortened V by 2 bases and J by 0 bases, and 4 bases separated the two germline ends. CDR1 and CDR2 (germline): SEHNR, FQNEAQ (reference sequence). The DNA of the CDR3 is TGTGCCAGCAGCTTAATAGCTAACTATGGCTACACCTTC. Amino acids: CASSLIANYGYTF.

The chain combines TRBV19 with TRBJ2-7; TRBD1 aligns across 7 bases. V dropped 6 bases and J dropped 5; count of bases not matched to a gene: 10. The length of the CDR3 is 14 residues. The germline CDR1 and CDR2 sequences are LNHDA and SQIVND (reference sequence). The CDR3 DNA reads TGTGCCAGTAGGCACCCTACAGGGGCTAACGAGCAGTACTTC. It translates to CASRHPTGANEQYF.

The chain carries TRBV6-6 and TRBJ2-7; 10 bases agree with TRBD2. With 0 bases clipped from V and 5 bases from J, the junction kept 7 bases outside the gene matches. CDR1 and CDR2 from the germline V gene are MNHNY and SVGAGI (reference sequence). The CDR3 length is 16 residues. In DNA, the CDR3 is TGTGCCAGCAGTTACTCCCTAGCGGGGGCACGCAACGAGCAGTACTTC. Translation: CASSYSLAGARNEQYF.

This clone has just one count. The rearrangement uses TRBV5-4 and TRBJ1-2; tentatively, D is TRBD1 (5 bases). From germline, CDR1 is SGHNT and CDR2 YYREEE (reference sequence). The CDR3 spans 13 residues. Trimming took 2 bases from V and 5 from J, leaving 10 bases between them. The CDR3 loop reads CASSFTGAYGYTF. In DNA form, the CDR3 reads TGTGCCAGCAGCTTCACTGGGGCGTATGGCTACACCTTC.

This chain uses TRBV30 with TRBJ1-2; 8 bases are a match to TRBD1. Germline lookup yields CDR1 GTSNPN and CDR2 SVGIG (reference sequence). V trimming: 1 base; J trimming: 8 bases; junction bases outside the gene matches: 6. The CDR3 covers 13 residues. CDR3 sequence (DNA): TGTGCCTGGAGTGACTCGGACAGGGAAGGCTACACCTTC. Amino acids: CAWSDSDREGYTF. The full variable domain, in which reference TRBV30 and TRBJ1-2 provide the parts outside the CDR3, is SQTIHQWPATLVQPVGSPLSLECTVEGTSNPNLYWYRQAAGRGLQLLFYSVGIGQISSEVPQNLSASRPQDRQFILSSKKLLLSDSGFYLCAWSDSDREGYTFGSGTRLTVV.